The 3 T cell receptor beta chains given below trace back to one sample, sequenced in a study of T cells in Graves' hyperthyroidism and ophthalmopathy. Amplified TCR beta CDR3 regions derived from RNA transcripts. The TCR CDR3 first-round RT-PCR relied on the HTBI primer set. TCRdb reprocessed the multiplex PCR reads with MiXCR, giving one entry per CDR3 protein. Of 600,000 to 650,000 distinct CDR3 sequences detected, about 17% appear once; the ten largest clones hold over 3.5%. The sample was blood. The receptors were sampled from a woman aged 25-40 years with Graves' hyperthyroidism.

This clonotype has a handful of counts. The chain has TRBV7-8 and TRBJ2-2; 8 nucleotides match TRBD1. CDR1 is SGHVS, CDR2 FQNEAQ, per germline. This CDR3 spans 16 amino acids. V was clipped by 6 bases and J by 4 bases; unmatched bases: 10. The CDR3 coding sequence is TGTGCCAGCAGTTTCGTTTTGACAGGGGCCACCGGGGAGCTGTTTTTT. Translating gives CASSFVLTGATGELFF. Drawing the rest from reference TRBV7-8 and TRBJ2-2, the complete variable domain is GAGVSQSPRYKVAKRGQDVALRCDPISGHVSLFWYQQALGQGPEFLTYFQNEAQLDKSGLPSDRFFAERPEGSVSTLKIQRTQQEDSAVYLCASSFVLTGATGELFFGEGSRLTVL.

This clonotype was detected only a few times. The chain links TRBV5-1 to TRBJ2-1; TRBD1 aligns across 7 bases. The CDR3 loop spans 18 amino acids. V dropped 0 bases and J dropped 3; count of bases not matched to a gene: 12. Germline assignment: CDR1 SGHRS and CDR2 YFSETQ. As DNA, the CDR3 is TGCGCCAGCAGCTTGGGCGGACAGGCCCTCATACTCTACAATGAGCAGTTCTTC. Its protein is CASSLGGQALILYNEQFF.

The rearrangement links TRBV24-1 to TRBJ2-7, with 8 bases lining up with TRBD2. Trimming took 8 bases from V and 5 from J; bases not matched to a gene: 7. This CDR3 has 13 amino acids. Germline V gene data show CDR1 as KGHDR and CDR2 as SFDVKD. This chain's CDR3 is CATTSRGADEQYF. For the CDR3, the DNA is TGTGCCACCACATCGCGGGGGGCGGACGAGCAGTACTTC.